Below, one T cell receptor (beta chain) is given with its context. The antigen is unknown. Documented treatment: oral pan-JAK inhibitor, 5-10 mg twice daily. Lesional scalp tissue (obtained by punch biopsy) and peripheral blood were collected from alopecia areata patients. Germline V gene data show CDR1 as SGHRS and CDR2 as YFSETQ. Trimming took 0 bases from V and 6 from J, leaving 7 bases between them. The CDR3 contains 12 residues. These data originate in a study of CD8+ T cells in alopecia areata. The overall study: For the treated group, dosing was oral tofacitinib at 5 to 10 mg twice daily. Overall study findings and caveats: Persistence during tofacitinib was seen for many expanded lesional clones in scalp and blood. Among the top 100, expanded CD8+ clones were significantly decreased by tofacitinib, as was scalp clonality.

Sequencing used cDNA as its template, made by extracting RNA and reverse transcribing it. The protocol was immunoSEQ multiplex PCR, while the TCRdb copy is restricted to in-frame clones and leaves out a portion. The sample yields approximately 150,000 clones, 86% seen once. This receptor was obtained from a human donor with alopecia areata. The sequencing used CD8+ T cells sorted from blood, collected at week 4, from a patient treated with tofacitinib. V and J are TRBV5-1 and TRBJ2-7, with unresolved D. The CDR3 loop reads CASSLDGVEQYF. In nucleotides, the CDR3 is TGCGCCAGCAGCTTGGATGGAGTCGAGCAGTACTTC.